The following is a T cell receptor (beta chain) sequence with its context. Its antigen remains unidentified. This sample is drawn from a study of OX40 agonist ivuxolimab in advanced cancers. On the study more broadly: Under the entry rules, prior anti-PD-1, anti-PD-L1 or anti-CTLA-4 therapy was allowed, and 40% had some.

Study-wide findings and caveats: Part of the nonresponder group also had normalized T-cell clonal expansion that was low. Relatively little clonal expansion, among the lowest observed, appeared in partial responders at 0.1-3.0 mg/kg.

The protocol was immunoSEQ multiplex PCR, while the TCRdb copy is restricted to in-frame clones and leaves out a portion. The repertoire includes approximately 60,000 clones, 84% of them detected once, and approximately 2% sits in the top ten. Per the germline V gene, CDR1 is SGHVS and CDR2 is FNYEAQ. This CDR3 spans 19 amino acids. The V segment lost 1 base and the J segment 5 bases; nucleotides outside the gene matches: 11. The chain is built from TRBV7-6 and TRBJ2-5, with 15 positions matching TRBD2. This sequence originates from an adult with an advanced solid tumor such as melanoma, head and neck, liver or kidney cancer. The specimen was CD4+ or CD8+ T cells sorted from blood, collected in a trial of the OX40 agonist ivuxolimab. The CDR3 region has the DNA TGTGCCAGCAGCTTAGAACCGGGACTAGCGGGAGGTGCTGGTGAGACCCAGTACTTC. Translation: CASSLEPGLAGGAGETQYF.